The TCR beta chain described here comes from a study of read filtering for tumor transcriptome and immune sequencing (TCRdb year 2020). For context, the study as a whole: The cohort had 16 to 20 male and 15 or so female patients with a mean age of roughly 70 years, ranging from 47 to 80. TCR-region mapped reads per sample ranged from about 4.05 to 11 million with IR-seq versus only roughly 75 to 1273 with RNA-seq. One of the main goals was to work out a read-filtering strategy for immune repertoire data, in particular whether clonotypes backed by only a single read should be removed. Whole-transcriptome libraries were prepared with the TruSeq RNA Access Library Prep Kit after DNase treatment. Using the same bone marrow samples, the study ran both targeted immune repertoire sequencing and bulk whole-transcriptome sequencing and then compared the TCR repertoires from each method. By revised international staging, roughly 8 patients were R-ISS I, 16 were R-ISS II and over 5 were R-ISS III. Findings and caveats that apply to the study as a whole: Clonotypes were captured by IR-seq at much higher depth and more reliably than by RNA-seq, and smaller IR-seq throughput was sufficient for identification of most shared clonotypes. The correlation between IR-seq and RNA-seq shared clonotype proportions rose when single-read clonotypes were removed. Single-read clonotypes made up around 85% of clonotypes but only around 4% of total reads in IR-seq, compared with approximately 75% of clonotypes and 35% to 55% of reads in RNA-seq. The sorted CD138-negative fraction was composed of a mixed bone marrow immune population rather than of purified T cells.

TCR libraries were built from about 370 ng RNA with the Immunoverse kit, using molecular barcoded adaptors covering alpha/delta and beta/gamma chains. TCR library preparation was performed with the same RNA that was used for transcriptome sequencing. Sequencing of the TCR libraries was done on an Illumina HiSeq 4000 with 2 x 150 cycles. Per the source publication's procedure: With MiXCR, TCR reads were aligned to human V, D, J and C references and assembled into CDR3 clonotypes, with quality filtering and error correction included. The tcR package in R was used for analysis of clonotype counts and gene usage diversity. For inspection of raw mapping reads, RNA-seq reads were mapped by STAR aligner version 2.5.3a onto GRCh37 of the human genome. To test how sequencing depth affects detected clonotypes, IR-seq fastq files were randomly downsampled with Seqtk 1.3. TCRdb cleaned the public reads at Q25 with fastp, built clones with MiXCR and kept in-frame beta chains. Every CDR3 protein is listed once, alongside the most common genes and DNA of its rows. The V and J calls come from TCRdb's annotation, not from the publication. Across this sample there are 35,000 to 45,000 distinct CDR3 sequences, with approximately 14% seen only once. The ten largest account for about 36% of the sample.

Each patient had bone marrow sampled at the time of active disease. Ficoll-Hypaque density gradient centrifugation was used to isolate bone marrow mononuclear cells. Myeloma plasma cells were removed and CD138-negative cells were collected by negative selection after labeling with CD138 magnetic microbeads on a MACS separator. The purity of the isolated cells was checked by flow cytometry with CD138 antibodies on an Attune NxT. TRIzol reagent was used to extract total RNA, which was then quantified with a NanoDrop spectrophotometer. Paired RNA-seq and IR-seq were performed on each patient's CD138-negative bone marrow sample. Looking up the germline V gene (reference sequence) yields CDR1 LGHDT and CDR2 YNNKEL. The CDR3 length is 12 residues, termini included. Of the read, only the CDR3 DNA is kept; its 36 bases are in frame from base 1. At the junction V is shortened by 5 bases and J by 1 base, with 5 bases in between.

A word on this clonotype: The antigen it binds to is not known. A far larger clone is one base from this, pointing to a likely read error. A read error is likely, as this CDR3 ends without the conserved phenylalanine or tryptophan.

The rearrangement joined TRBV3-1 to TRBJ1-1, with no confidently assigned D gene. This clonotype originated in a donor at least 40 years old with multiple myeloma. Sequenced material: a population of CD138-negative cells sorted from bone marrow. This specimen's cell subset or site label, interpreted: bone marrow mononuclear cells depleted of CD138+ plasma/myeloma cells by negative magnetic selection. In nucleotide form, the sequence is TGTGCCAGCAGCTCCGGGAACACTGAAGCTTTCTCT. It translates to CASSSGNTEAFS.